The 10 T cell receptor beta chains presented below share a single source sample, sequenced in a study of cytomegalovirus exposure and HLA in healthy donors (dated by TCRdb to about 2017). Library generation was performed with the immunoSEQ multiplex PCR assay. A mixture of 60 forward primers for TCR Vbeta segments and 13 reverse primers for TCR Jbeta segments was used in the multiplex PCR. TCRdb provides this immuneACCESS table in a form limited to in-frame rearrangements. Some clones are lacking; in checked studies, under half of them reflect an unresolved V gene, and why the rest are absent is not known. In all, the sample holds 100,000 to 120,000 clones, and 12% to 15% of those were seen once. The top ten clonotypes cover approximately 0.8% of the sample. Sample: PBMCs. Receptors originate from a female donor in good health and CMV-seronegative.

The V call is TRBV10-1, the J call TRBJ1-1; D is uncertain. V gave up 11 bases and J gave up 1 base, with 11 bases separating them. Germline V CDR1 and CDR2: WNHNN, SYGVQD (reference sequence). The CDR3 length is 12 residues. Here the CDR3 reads CAAGIPNTEAFF. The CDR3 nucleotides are TGCGCCGCAGGTATCCCGAACACTGAAGCTTTCTTT.

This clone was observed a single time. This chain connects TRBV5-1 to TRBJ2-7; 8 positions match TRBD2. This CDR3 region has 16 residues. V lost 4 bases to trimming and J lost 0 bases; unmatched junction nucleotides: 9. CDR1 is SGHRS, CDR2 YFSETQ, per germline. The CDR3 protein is CASSPQRSGSSYEQYF. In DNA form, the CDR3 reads TGCGCCAGCAGCCCGCAAAGGAGCGGGAGCTCCTACGAGCAGTACTTC.

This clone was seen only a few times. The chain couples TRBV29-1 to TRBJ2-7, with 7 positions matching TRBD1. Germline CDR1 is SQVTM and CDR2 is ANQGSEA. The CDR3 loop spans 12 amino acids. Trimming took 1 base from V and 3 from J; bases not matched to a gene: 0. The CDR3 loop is CSVEGTGYEQYF. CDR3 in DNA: TGCAGCGTTGAAGGGACAGGCTACGAGCAGTACTTC.

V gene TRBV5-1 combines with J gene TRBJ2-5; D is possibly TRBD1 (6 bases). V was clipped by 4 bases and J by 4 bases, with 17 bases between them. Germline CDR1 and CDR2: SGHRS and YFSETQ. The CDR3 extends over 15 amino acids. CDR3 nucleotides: TGCGCCAGCAGCGGCAGTCTGTTGGGGGCAGAGACCCAGTACTTC. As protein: CASSGSLLGAETQYF.

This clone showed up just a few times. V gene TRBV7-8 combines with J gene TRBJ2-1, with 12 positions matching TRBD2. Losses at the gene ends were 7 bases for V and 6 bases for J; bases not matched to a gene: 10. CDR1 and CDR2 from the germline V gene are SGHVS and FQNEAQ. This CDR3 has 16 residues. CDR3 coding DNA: TGTGCCAGCACCTCCCGTTGGACTAGCGGGACCAATGAGCAGTTCTTC. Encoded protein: CASTSRWTSGTNEQFF.

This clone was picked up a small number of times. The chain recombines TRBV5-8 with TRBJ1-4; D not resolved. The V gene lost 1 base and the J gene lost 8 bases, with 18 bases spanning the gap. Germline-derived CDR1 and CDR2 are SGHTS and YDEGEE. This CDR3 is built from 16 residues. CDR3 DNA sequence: TGTGCCAGCAGCTTGACGTACAGTTCCGCAAGCGAAAAACTGTTTTTT. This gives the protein CASSLTYSSASEKLFF.

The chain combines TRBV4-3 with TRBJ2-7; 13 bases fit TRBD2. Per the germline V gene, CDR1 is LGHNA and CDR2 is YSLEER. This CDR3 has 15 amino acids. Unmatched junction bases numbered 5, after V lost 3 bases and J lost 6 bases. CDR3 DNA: TGCGCCAGCAGCCACGGACTAGCGGGAGCTTTCGAGCAGTACTTC. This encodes CASSHGLAGAFEQYF.

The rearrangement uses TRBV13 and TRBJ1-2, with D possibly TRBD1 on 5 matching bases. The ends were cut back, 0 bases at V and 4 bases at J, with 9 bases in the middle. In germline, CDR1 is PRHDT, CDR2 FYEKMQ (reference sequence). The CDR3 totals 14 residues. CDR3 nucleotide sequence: TGTGCCAGCAGCTTAGGATCAGGGTTCTATGGCTACACCTTC. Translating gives CASSLGSGFYGYTF.

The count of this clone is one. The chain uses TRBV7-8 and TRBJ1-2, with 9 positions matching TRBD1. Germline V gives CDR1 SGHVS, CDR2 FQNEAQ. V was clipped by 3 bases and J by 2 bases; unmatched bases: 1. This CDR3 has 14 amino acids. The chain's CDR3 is CASSLGQGNYGYTF. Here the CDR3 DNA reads TGTGCCAGCAGCTTGGGACAGGGCAACTATGGCTACACCTTC.

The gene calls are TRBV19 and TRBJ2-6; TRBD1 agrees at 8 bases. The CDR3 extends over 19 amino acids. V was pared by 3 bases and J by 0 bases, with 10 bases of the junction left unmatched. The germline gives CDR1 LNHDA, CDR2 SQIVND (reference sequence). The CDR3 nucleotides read TGTGCCAGTAGTATCGACGGGCAGGGGGCTAGCTCTGGGGCCAACGTCCTGACTTTC. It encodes CASSIDGQGASSGANVLTF.